This entry lists 18 T cell receptor beta chains sequenced from one sample in a study of T cell repertoires in cytomegalovirus infection. TCRdb recomputed calls from the reads with MiXCR, one row per CDR3 protein. The sample carries 90,000 to 130,000 distinct CDR3 sequences, about 9.5% recorded once. The antigens of these receptors remain unknown. The specimen sequenced was PBMCs, sequenced either directly or after in vitro stimulation (not recorded which). Source of these receptors: a human donor in good health (CMV status not recorded). Some clones in this sample may be carry-over from other donors' samples.

This clonotype appeared many times. The rearrangement links TRBV7-2 to TRBJ1-5; D unclear. From germline, CDR1 is SGHTA and CDR2 FQGNSA. This CDR3 is built from 13 residues. V lost 5 bases and J 7 bases, leaving 12 bases between the germline ends. The CDR3 DNA follows: TGTGCCAGCAGCCTAGGTGGGGAGCAGCCCCAGCATTTT. Translated: CASSLGGEQPQHF.

The table lists this clonotype with many counts. This chain links TRBV7-8 with TRBJ2-7, with 10 nucleotides matching TRBD1. Germline trimming cut 4 bases from V and 3 bases from J; bases unmatched to any gene: 3. The CDR3 runs to 14 residues. CDR1 and CDR2 (germline): SGHVS, FQNEAQ. CDR3: CASSSGTGDYEQYV. DNA of the CDR3: TGTGCCAGCAGCTCCGGGACAGGGGACTACGAGCAGTACGTC.

Many counts were recorded for this clonotype. This chain uses TRBV7-2 with TRBJ2-1; D is perhaps TRBD1 (5 bases). The CDR3 is 15 amino acids. The germline V gene encodes CDR1 SGHTA and CDR2 FQGNSA. With 0 bases removed from V and 4 bases from J, the gap between germline ends came to 10 bases. CDR3: CASSLATAGYNEQFF. In DNA, the CDR3 is TGTGCCAGCAGCTTAGCGACAGCCGGTTACAATGAGCAGTTCTTC.

This clonotype has a count of ten or more. The CDR3 loop is CASSPPADYNEQFF. Written as DNA, the CDR3 is TGTGCCAGCAGCCCCCCAGCGGACTACAATGAGCAGTTCTTC. The rearrangement uses TRBV13 and TRBJ2-1; maybe TRBD2 (5 bases). V was shortened by 5 bases and J by 3 bases, with 11 bases between the two germline ends. In germline, CDR1 is PRHDT, CDR2 FYEKMQ (reference sequence). The CDR3 runs to 14 residues.

This clonotype was counted only a few times. The chain couples TRBV12-3 or TRBV12-4 to TRBJ1-4, with D unclear. Trimming removed 2 bases at V and 5 bases at J, with 3 bases between. The CDR3 length is 12 residues. The DNA for the CDR3 is TGTGCCAGCAGTTTAATGAATGAAAAACTGTTTTTT. This gives the protein CASSLMNEKLFF.

This clonotype has only a few counts. The chain carries TRBV12-3 or TRBV12-4 and TRBJ1-2; TRBD1 aligns across 11 bases. This CDR3 region has 14 residues. Trimming took 6 bases from V and 4 from J; bases not matched to a gene: 4. The CDR3 bases are TGTGCCAGCAGAACGGGACAGGGGGGCTATGGCTACACCTTC. The encoded protein is CASRTGQGGYGYTF.

At least ten counts were recorded for this clonotype. The CDR3, as DNA: TGTGCCAGCGGGACAGCCCCTTCAACTGAAGCTTTCTTT. It specifies CASGTAPSTEAFF. The chain has TRBV7-8 and TRBJ1-1, with TRBD1 identical over 7 bases. CDR3 size: 13 residues. V shed 8 bases and J 5 bases; nucleotides not matched to a gene: 8. Germline CDR1 SGHVS, CDR2 FQNEAQ.

This clonotype was observed at least ten times. The junction departs from germline at one end; a sequencing error may be responsible. The chain links TRBV5-5 to TRBJ2-3; D may match TRBD1 or TRBD2 (5 bases each). CDR1 is SGHKS and CDR2 is YYEKEE in the germline V gene (reference sequence). This CDR3 comprises 9 residues. In DNA, the CDR3 is TGTGCCAGCAGCCCAAGAGGGGATTTT. Translating gives CASSPRGDF. The full variable domain, its missing parts supplied by reference TRBV5-5 and TRBJ2-3, is DAGVTQSPTHLIKTRGQQVTLRCSPISGHKSVSWYQQVLGQGPQFIFQYYEKEERGRGNFPDRFSARQFPNYSSELNVNALLLGDSALYLCASSPRGDFGPGTRLTVL.

This clonotype was seen only a few times. The chain carries TRBV12-3 or TRBV12-4 and TRBJ1-5, with unresolved D. CDR3 size: 14 residues. The V end lost 3 bases, the J end lost 0 bases, and 6 bases lay between the germline ends. CDR3 DNA sequence: TGTGCCAGCAGTTTTTTCGGTAGCAATCAGCCCCAGCATTTT. Its protein product is CASSFFGSNQPQHF.

This clonotype was seen a handful of times. V is TRBV7-3 and J is TRBJ2-2, with D perhaps given as TRBD1 or TRBD2 (5 bases each). The germline V gene has CDR1 SGHTA and CDR2 FQGTGA. Trimming took 5 bases from V and 0 from J, leaving 10 bases between them. CDR3 length equals 15 residues. CDR3 nucleotide sequence: TGTGCCAGCAGCCCGGGACGTTCGAACACCGGGGAGCTGTTTTTT. Residues: CASSPGRSNTGELFF.

Regarding this clonotype: A read error may explain this, as a much larger clone is one base away. The J gene is TRBJ1-1, the V gene TRBV20-1; D not resolved. Germline V gene data show CDR1 as DFQATT and CDR2 as SNEGSKA (reference sequence). CDR3 length: 18 amino acids. The DNA for the CDR3 is TGCAGTGCTAGAATCGTCCGGGTCTCAGGATGGCGGAACACTGAAGCTTTATTT. Translating gives CSARIVRVSGWRNTEALF.

The table lists this clonotype with many counts. The V call is TRBV20-1, the J call TRBJ2-3, with TRBD2 identical over 10 bases. CDR1 and CDR2 from the germline V gene are DFQATT and SNEGSKA (reference sequence). The CDR3 length is 15 residues. V lost 1 base, J lost 4 bases, and 5 bases stayed unmatched. CDR3 protein: CSARASGSFADTQYF. The DNA of the CDR3 is TGCAGTGCTAGAGCTAGCGGGAGTTTCGCAGATACGCAGTATTTT.

V and J are TRBV7-8 and TRBJ1-5; TRBD1 might be the D (5 bases). The CDR3 runs 17 residues. Trimming removed 5 bases at V and 7 bases at J, with 24 bases between. CDR1 is SGHVS, CDR2 FQNEAQ, per germline. The DNA for the CDR3 is TGTGCCAGCAGCCCCCGAATTGGGTTAGGGGATGGACAGCCCCAGCATTTT. This sequence encodes CASSPRIGLGDGQPQHF.

This clonotype showed up many times. J is TRBJ1-5 and V is TRBV4-3; D not resolved. The CDR3 loop spans 14 amino acids. V was trimmed by 0 bases and J by 4 bases, leaving 7 bases between them. In germline, CDR1 is LGHNA, CDR2 YSLEER. CDR3 sequence (DNA): TGCGCCAGCAGCCAAGATCCTCGAAATCAGCCCCAGCATTTT. Residues: CASSQDPRNQPQHF.

V gene TRBV7-2 combines with J gene TRBJ2-1, with TRBD2 matching over 11 bases. V lost 1 base to trimming and J lost 2 bases; unmatched junction nucleotides: 1. Germline CDR1 SGHTA, CDR2 FQGNSA. This CDR3 comprises 16 residues. This CDR3 reads CASSLELAGAYNEQFF. The CDR3 DNA follows: TGTGCCAGCAGCTTAGAACTAGCGGGGGCCTACAATGAGCAGTTCTTC.

The chain is built from TRBV28 and TRBJ1-1; TRBD1 agrees at 9 bases. CDR1 and CDR2 from the germline V gene are MDHEN and SYDVKM. Trimming at V came to 5 bases and at J to 0 bases, leaving 13 bases not matched to a gene. There are 18 residues in the CDR3. The CDR3 bases are TGTGCCAGCAGTCGGATACAGGGGGCGATTAGTATGAACACTGAAGCTTTCTTT. Protein sequence: CASSRIQGAISMNTEAFF. The whole variable domain, filled in from reference TRBV28 and TRBJ1-1, reads DVKVTQSSRYLVKRTGEKVFLECVQDMDHENMFWYRQDPGLGLRLIYFSYDVKMKEKGDIPEGYSVSREKKERFSLILESASTNQTSMYLCASSRIQGAISMNTEAFFGQGTRLTVV.

The chain joins TRBV20-1 to TRBJ1-1; TRBD1 might be the D (5 bases). CDR3 length: 16 amino acids. Germline CDR1 and CDR2: DFQATT and SNEGSKA (reference sequence). V was pared by 5 bases and J by 0 bases, with 19 bases between. CDR3 sequence: CSAPRGLQPMNTEAFF. The CDR3 region has the DNA TGCAGTGCTCCCCGGGGCCTACAGCCTATGAACACTGAAGCTTTCTTT.

The rearrangement uses TRBV6-5 and TRBJ2-5, with a possible D match to TRBD1 (6 bases). Trimming removed 6 bases at V and 5 bases at J, with 16 bases between. The CDR3 covers 14 residues. Germline V gene sequence: CDR1 MNHEY, CDR2 SVGAGI. The CDR3 is CASSPSQGRETQYF. For the CDR3, the DNA is TGTGCCAGCAGCCCCTCACAGGGCCGGGAGACCCAGTACTTC.